These 16 T cell receptor beta chains came from one sample sequenced in a study of blood T cell repertoires in COVID-19. The method was immunoSEQ multiplex PCR; TCRdb's version includes in-frame clones alone and lacks a portion of them. This table holds fewer than 250,000 clones, approximately 87% found once. Sequencing was carried out using peripheral blood. The receptors originated from a woman in her 50s with acute or convalescent COVID-19.

This clone was found once. V usage is TRBV6-5 and J usage is TRBJ2-7; TRBD2 is a possible D gene (5 bases). The CDR3 sequence is 12 residues long. Germline V gene sequence: CDR1 MNHEY, CDR2 SVGAGI. V was pared by 5 bases and J by 3 bases, with 8 bases between. This chain's CDR3 is CASSPGFYEQYF. In nucleotides, the CDR3 is TGTGCCAGCAGTCCGGGGTTCTACGAGCAGTACTTC.

Here the CDR3 reads CASTPGSGSYEQYF. In DNA form, the CDR3 reads TGTGCCAGCACCCCAGGTAGCGGCTCCTACGAGCAGTACTTC. J is TRBJ2-7 and V is TRBV9, with D possibly being TRBD2 (6 bases). The ends were cut back, 6 bases at V and 0 bases at J, with 13 bases in the middle. CDR3 length equals 14 residues. CDR1 and CDR2 (germline): SGDLS, YYNGEE.

Regarding this clone: This CDR3 is also generated by other DNA sequences in the sample. The rearrangement joins TRBV12-3 or TRBV12-4 to TRBJ1-6; a possible D gene is TRBD1 (5 bases). V was cut by 0 bases and J by 13 bases, with 10 bases left in between. This CDR3 has 13 residues. The CDR3 region is CASSLAEGSPLHF. The CDR3 coding sequence is TGTGCCAGCAGTTTAGCGGAGGGGAGTCCCCTCCACTTT.

The V and J genes are TRBV4-1 and TRBJ1-4; a possible D gene is TRBD1 (6 bases). The germline V gene has CDR1 MGHRA and CDR2 YSYEKL. V shed 5 bases and J shed 8 bases, with 21 bases lying between them. The CDR3 has 16 residues. The CDR3 sequence: CASSDTQGQGREKLFF. CDR3 DNA: TGCGCCAGCAGCGATACCCAGGGGCAGGGGCGGGAAAAACTGTTTTTT.

This chain joins TRBV5-6 and TRBJ1-6; TRBD1 is a possible D gene (5 bases). The CDR3 contains 14 residues. Per germline, CDR1 SGHDT and CDR2 YYEEEE. V was clipped by 4 bases and J by 4 bases, with 9 bases between them. The CDR3 coding sequence is TGTGCCAGCAGCCAGACAGCATATAATTCACCCCTCCACTTT. Its translation: CASSQTAYNSPLHF.

CDR3 in DNA: TGTGCCAGCAGTTGGACAGGGGTAGGCTACACCTTC. Translated, it gives CASSWTGVGYTF. The rearrangement uses TRBV6-5 and TRBJ1-2, with TRBD1 identical over 9 bases. Germline assignment: CDR1 MNHEY and CDR2 SVGAGI. CDR3 length equals 12 residues. J was trimmed by 8 bases and V by 4 bases; bases with no gene match: 2.

V gene TRBV28 combines with J gene TRBJ1-5, with 8 positions matching TRBD1. This CDR3 has 16 residues. The ends lost 4 bases at V and 5 bases at J; junction bases unmatched: 10. Germline values: CDR1 MDHEN, CDR2 SYDVKM. CDR3 loop: CASSSLDREDDQPQHF. The CDR3 DNA reads TGTGCCAGCAGTTCGCTGGACAGGGAAGACGATCAGCCCCAGCATTTT.

V and J are TRBV7-3 and TRBJ2-5; 7 bases fit TRBD2. Germline trimming cut 1 base from V and 5 bases from J; bases unmatched to any gene: 7. This CDR3 spans 15 amino acids. The V gene's germline CDR1 is SGHTA and CDR2 FQGTGA. The CDR3: CASSLKTGGIETQYF. The DNA of the CDR3 is TGTGCCAGCAGCTTAAAGACGGGGGGTATTGAGACCCAGTACTTC.

Here the CDR3 DNA reads TGTGCCAGCAGTACCGGACTAGCGTTCAATGAGCAGTTCTTC. It specifies CASSTGLAFNEQFF. The V and J genes are TRBV7-6 and TRBJ2-1, with TRBD2 identical over 9 bases. Germline V gives CDR1 SGHVS, CDR2 FNYEAQ. The CDR3 runs to 14 residues. The V and J ends lost 6 bases and 6 bases, in that order; junction bases with no gene match: 6.

As DNA, the CDR3 is TGTGCCAGCAGTTACTCCCCCCTCGGACGGGGAGAAAAACTGTTTTTT. It is translated as CASSYSPLGRGEKLFF. The chain recombines TRBV6-6 with TRBJ1-4; D gene ambiguous. Trimming took off 0 bases at V and 8 bases at J, with 16 bases between the two ends. Germline CDR1 MNHNY, CDR2 SVGAGI (reference sequence). The CDR3 runs 16 residues.

The chain employs TRBV7-6 and TRBJ1-1; 8 bases are a match to TRBD1. With V trimmed by 5 bases and J by 5 bases, 10 bases remained unmatched. The CDR3 sequence is 15 residues long. Per germline, CDR1 SGHVS and CDR2 FNYEAQ. CDR3 sequence (DNA): TGTGCCAGCAGCCTCCAAGACAGGGGAGTAACTGAAGCTTTCTTT. It encodes CASSLQDRGVTEAFF.

This chain joins TRBV6-2 or TRBV6-3 and TRBJ1-6; 7 bases are a match to TRBD1. The CDR3 totals 12 residues. V trimming: 4 bases; J trimming: 10 bases; junction bases outside the gene matches: 1. Germline CDR1 reads MNHEY; CDR2 reads SVGEGT. The CDR3 DNA reads TGTGCCAGCAGTTTACAGGGGTCACCCCTCCACTTT. It specifies CASSLQGSPLHF.

CDR3 DNA sequence: TGTGCCAGCAGCAGGACTAGCGGGAGAGAGCAGTTCTTC. Protein sequence: CASSRTSGREQFF. The chain employs TRBV5-8 and TRBJ2-1; 13 bases agree with TRBD2. In germline, CDR1 is SGHTS, CDR2 YDEGEE. The CDR3 extends over 13 amino acids. The V gene end was trimmed by 4 bases and the J gene end by 10 bases; junction bases not matched to a gene: 2. Filled out from reference TRBV5-8 and TRBJ2-1, the complete variable domain reads EAGVTQSPTHLIKTRGQQATLRCSPISGHTSVYWYQQALGLGLQFLLWYDEGEERNRGNFPPRFSGRQFPNYSSELNVNALELEDSALYLCASSRTSGREQFFGPGTRLTVL.

The chain joins TRBV6-1 to TRBJ1-6; D may be TRBD1 (6 bases). V was trimmed by 4 bases and J by 0 bases, leaving 22 bases between them. From germline, CDR1 is MNHNS and CDR2 SASEGT. The CDR3 runs 20 residues. The CDR3 protein is CASSGPEWGRRRSYNSPLHF. The CDR3, as DNA: TGTGCCAGCAGTGGCCCTGAGTGGGGGCGACGACGCTCCTATAATTCACCCCTCCACTTT.

This chain connects TRBV4-2 to TRBJ2-4; D unclear. Germline V gives CDR1 LGHNA, CDR2 YNFKEQ. Trimming shortened V by 0 bases and J by 7 bases, and 4 bases separated the two germline ends. The CDR3 has 12 residues. The DNA of the CDR3 is TGTGCCAGCAGCCAAGAGAGGAACATTCAGTACTTC. This codes for CASSQERNIQYF.

In DNA form, the CDR3 reads TGCGCCAGCAGCCACAAAGACAGGGAATCGAACGAGCAGTACTTC. This codes for CASSHKDRESNEQYF. The chain has TRBV4-3 and TRBJ2-7; 7 bases agree with TRBD1. Germline lookup yields CDR1 LGHNA and CDR2 YSLEER. The length of the CDR3 is 15 residues. V lost 3 bases, J lost 5 bases, and 10 bases stayed unmatched.